This T cell receptor beta chain was sequenced during a study of technical replicates of blood from a handful of donors. Looked up from germline, CDR1 is SGHRS and CDR2 is YFSETQ. With V trimmed by 4 bases and J by 2 bases, 1 base remained unmatched. The CDR3 spans 15 residues. This clone has just one count. The assay was immunoSEQ multiplex PCR, and TCRdb's table has in-frame clones only and misses some. Among about 63,000 clones, approximately 86% were seen once, and the ten largest hold 5% to 6.5%. This clonotype originated in a human donor in good health. Some clones in this sample may be carry-over from other donors' samples. The chain employs TRBV5-1 and TRBJ2-7; 15 bases agree with TRBD2. Source material: PBMCs. The CDR3 spells CASSRTSGGAYEQYF. The CDR3, as DNA: TGCGCCAGCAGCCGGACTAGCGGGGGGGCCTACGAGCAGTACTTC.